These 4 T cell receptor beta chains share one sample of origin, sequenced in a study of vaccination and CD4 T cells after COVID-19. The Oncomine TCR Beta short-read assay generated sequence data from the DNA of cultured CD4+ T cells. Each CDR3 protein is one row after TCRdb ran MiXCR on the PCR reads. The data hold under 7,500 distinct CDR3 sequences, with 73% observed a single time. Their cognate antigens are unknown. Regarding treatment: 10-day PBMC culture with coronavirus spike peptide pools or control peptides (ViraFEST assay). Material for sequencing was CD4+ T cells from blood, cultured in vitro. Every receptor here comes from a human donor who had recovered from COVID-19.

The rearrangement joins TRBV12-3 or TRBV12-4 to TRBJ1-5, with D tentatively TRBD1 (5 bases). V was clipped by 8 bases and J by 5 bases, with 13 bases between them. The CDR3 is made up of 13 amino acids. This CDR3 is CASVKDIYQPQHF. The CDR3, as DNA: TGTGCCAGCGTCAAGGACATTTATCAGCCCCAGCATTTT.

Only one count was recorded for this clonotype. The chain joins TRBV10-3 to TRBJ1-2; D is uncertain. V was cut by 0 bases and J by 9 bases, with 14 bases left in between. This CDR3 is built from 14 residues. Germline V gene sequence: CDR1 ENHRY, CDR2 SYGVKD. The CDR3 region is CAISESGKQTSYTF. The DNA of the CDR3 is TGTGCCATCAGTGAGTCGGGAAAACAGACGAGCTACACCTTC.

The V gene is TRBV20-1, the J gene TRBJ1-5; D uncertain. Germline V gene data show CDR1 as DFQATT and CDR2 as SNEGSKA (reference sequence). The CDR3 length is 16 residues. V lost 1 base and J lost 2, with 15 bases in between. In nucleotides, the CDR3 is TGCAGTGCTAGAGTCGGGTTGAAGGCGGGCAATCAGCCCCAGCATTTT. Residues: CSARVGLKAGNQPQHF.

The rearrangement links TRBV20-1 to TRBJ2-1; no clear D. Trimming shortened V by 2 bases and J by 2 bases, and 16 bases separated the two germline ends. Germline CDR1 reads DFQATT; CDR2 reads SNEGSKA (reference sequence). CDR3 length: 16 residues. The CDR3 nucleotides read TGCAGTGCTAGACGTACGACGGGCCGTACCTACAATGAGCAGTTCTTC. Translating it yields CSARRTTGRTYNEQFF.